This TCR beta chain was recorded in a study of T cells in tuberculosis. V lost 4 bases to trimming and J lost 7 bases; unmatched junction nucleotides: 5. Germline values: CDR1 SGHRS, CDR2 YFSETQ. There are 14 residues in the CDR3. Study results and caveats: Active tuberculosis cases were adults; controls were adolescents. The TCR-beta difference was not significant; alpha differences partly reflected length. Active tuberculosis alpha repertoires lay closer to GMM-specific TCRs than controls'.

Method: immunoSEQ multiplex PCR; TCRdb's copy keeps in-frame clones and lacks some. Here the sample spans roughly 34,000 clones, 70% to 90% being singletons. Details on this clone: Antigen: not known.

The time point denotes: new active TB diagnosis, blood taken before or within 7 days of starting treatment. The clonotype originates from an adult with tuberculosis. The rearrangement uses TRBV5-1 and TRBJ1-5; TRBD1 agrees at 10 bases. Sequences were derived from PBMCs, sampled at tuberculosis diagnosis. CDR3 protein: CASSTGQGGQPQHF. CDR3 sequence (DNA): TGCGCCAGCAGCACCGGACAGGGGGGCCAGCCCCAGCATTTT. The variable domain in full, completed from reference TRBV5-1 and TRBJ1-5, reads KAGVTQTPRYLIKTRGQQVTLSCSPISGHRSVSWYQQTPGQGLQFLFEYFSETQRNKGNFPGRFSGRQFSNSRSEMNVSTLELGDSALYLCASSTGQGGQPQHFGDGTRLSIL.